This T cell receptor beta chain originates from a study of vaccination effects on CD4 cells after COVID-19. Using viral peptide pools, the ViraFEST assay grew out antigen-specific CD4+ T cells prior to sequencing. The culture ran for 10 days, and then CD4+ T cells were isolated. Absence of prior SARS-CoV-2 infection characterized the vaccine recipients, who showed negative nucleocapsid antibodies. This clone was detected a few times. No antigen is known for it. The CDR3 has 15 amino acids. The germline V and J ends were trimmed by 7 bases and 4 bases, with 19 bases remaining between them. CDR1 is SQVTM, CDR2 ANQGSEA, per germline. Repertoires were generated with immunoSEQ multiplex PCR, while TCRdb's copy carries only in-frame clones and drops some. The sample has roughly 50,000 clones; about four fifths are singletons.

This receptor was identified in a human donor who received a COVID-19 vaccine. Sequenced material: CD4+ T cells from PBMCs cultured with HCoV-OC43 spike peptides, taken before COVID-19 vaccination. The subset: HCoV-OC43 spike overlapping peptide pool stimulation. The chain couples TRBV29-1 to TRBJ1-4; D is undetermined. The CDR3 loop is CSASSSSRGNEKLFF. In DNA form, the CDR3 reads TGCAGCGCCTCCTCCAGCTCCCGAGGTAATGAAAAACTGTTTTTT.